This T cell receptor (beta chain) was sequenced during a study of regulatory T cells in long-lasting Graves disease. Stated time point: newly diagnosed GD, antithyroid drugs for less than 3 months. Preparation of the TCR library used RNA extracted from PBMCs. Germline assignment: CDR1 MNHNS and CDR2 SASEGT. CDR3 size: 20 residues. V lost 5 bases to trimming and J lost 0 bases, with 23 bases between them. The table lists this clonotype with many counts. CDR3 regions were amplified by Arm-PCR using iRepertoire HTBI primers to build TCR beta libraries. MiXCR, applied by TCRdb to the multiplex PCR reads, yields one record per CDR3 protein. The data show around 240,000 distinct CDR3 sequences, about 18% seen once. These sequences were also reported in another study, on T cells in Graves' hyperthyroidism and ophthalmopathy. That paper adds: Thyroid ultrasound, orbital computed tomography, clinical symptoms, and serum thyroxine and TRAb underpinned diagnoses. First-round RT-PCR of the TCR CDR3 relied on the HTBI primer set.

The sequencing used peripheral blood mononuclear cells (PBMCs), collected at new diagnosis, from a patient treated with antithyroid drugs. The chain carries TRBV6-1 and TRBJ1-6; D not resolved. The sequence was collected from a woman aged 25 to 39 with Graves disease. CDR3 loop: CASSRLELEGTSSYNSPLHF. CDR3 in DNA: TGTGCCAGCAGTCGGCTAGAACTCGAGGGTACGAGCTCCTATAATTCACCCCTCCACTTT.